The following is a T cell receptor beta chain sequence with its context. Its antigen is unidentified. This sample was included in a study of cytomegalovirus exposure and HLA in healthy donors. Points from the study as a whole: Common viral pathogens were later found to be apparently linked to several of the most significant clusters.

PCR amplification relied on 60 Vbeta primers (plus 13 Jbeta primers). Repertoires were generated with immunoSEQ multiplex PCR, while TCRdb's copy carries only in-frame clones and drops some. Of more than 100,000 clones in the sample, about three quarters are singletons; the top ten hold less than 3.5%. The CDR3 is 15 residues long. The germline CDR1 and CDR2 sequences are SNHLY and FYNNEI. V was clipped by 3 bases and J by 7 bases; unmatched bases: 5. The chain uses TRBV2 and TRBJ1-6; TRBD1 aligns across 8 bases. The clonotype was recovered from a woman aged 40 to 50 in good health and CMV-seropositive. The sample comprised PBMCs. CDR3 bases: TGTGCCAGCAGTGACTACGGACAGGGAAATTCACCCCTCCACTTT. Protein sequence: CASSDYGQGNSPLHF.